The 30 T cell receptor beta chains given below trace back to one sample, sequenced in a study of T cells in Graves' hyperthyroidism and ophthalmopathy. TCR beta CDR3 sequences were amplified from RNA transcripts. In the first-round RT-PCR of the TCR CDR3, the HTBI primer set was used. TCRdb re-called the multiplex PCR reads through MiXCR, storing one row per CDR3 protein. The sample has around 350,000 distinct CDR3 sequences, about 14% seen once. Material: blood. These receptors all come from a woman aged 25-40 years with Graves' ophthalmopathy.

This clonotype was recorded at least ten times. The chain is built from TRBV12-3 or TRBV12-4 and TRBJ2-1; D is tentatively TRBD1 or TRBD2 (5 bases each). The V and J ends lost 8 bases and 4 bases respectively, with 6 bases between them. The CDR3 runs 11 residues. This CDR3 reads CASGGYNEQFF. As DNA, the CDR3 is TGTGCCAGCGGGGGATACAATGAGCAGTTCTTC.

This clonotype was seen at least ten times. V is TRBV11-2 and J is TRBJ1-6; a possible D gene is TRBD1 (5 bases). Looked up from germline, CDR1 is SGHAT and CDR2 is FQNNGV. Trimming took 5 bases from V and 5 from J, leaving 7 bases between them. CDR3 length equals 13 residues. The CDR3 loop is CASSTGHNSPLHF. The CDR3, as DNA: TGTGCCAGCAGCACGGGACATAATTCACCCCTCCACTTT.

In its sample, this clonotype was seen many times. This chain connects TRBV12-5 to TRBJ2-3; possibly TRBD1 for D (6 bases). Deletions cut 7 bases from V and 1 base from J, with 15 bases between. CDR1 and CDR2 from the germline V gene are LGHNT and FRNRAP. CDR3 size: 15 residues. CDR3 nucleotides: TGTGCTAGTGCCAGGGGCGGTCCCGGCACAGATACGCAGTATTTT. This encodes CASARGGPGTDTQYF.

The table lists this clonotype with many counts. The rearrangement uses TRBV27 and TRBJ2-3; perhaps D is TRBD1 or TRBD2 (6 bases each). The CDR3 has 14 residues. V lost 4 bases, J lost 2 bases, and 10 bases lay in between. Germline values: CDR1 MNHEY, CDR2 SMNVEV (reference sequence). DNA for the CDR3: TGTGCCAGCAGTTCCACGGGGGCCACAGATACGCAGTATTTT. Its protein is CASSSTGATDTQYF.

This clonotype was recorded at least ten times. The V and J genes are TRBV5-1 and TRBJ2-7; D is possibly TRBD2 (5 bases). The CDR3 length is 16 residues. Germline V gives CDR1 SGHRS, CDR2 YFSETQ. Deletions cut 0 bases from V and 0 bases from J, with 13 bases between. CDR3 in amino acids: CASSLGMGSHSYEQYF. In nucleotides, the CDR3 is TGCGCCAGCAGCTTGGGGATGGGGAGCCACTCCTACGAGCAGTACTTC.

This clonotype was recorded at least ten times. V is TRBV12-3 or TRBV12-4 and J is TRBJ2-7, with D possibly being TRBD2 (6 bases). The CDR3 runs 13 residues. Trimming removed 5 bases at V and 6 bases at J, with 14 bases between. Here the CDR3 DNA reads TGTGCCAGCAGTGCCACCGGGGGTGGCGAGCAGTACTTC. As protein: CASSATGGGEQYF.

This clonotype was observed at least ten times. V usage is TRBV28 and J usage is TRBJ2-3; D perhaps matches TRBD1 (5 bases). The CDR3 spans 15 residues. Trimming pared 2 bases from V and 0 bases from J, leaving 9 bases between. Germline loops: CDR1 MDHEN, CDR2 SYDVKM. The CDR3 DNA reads TGTGCCAGCAGTTTAATCCAGGGAAGCACAGATACGCAGTATTTT. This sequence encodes CASSLIQGSTDTQYF.

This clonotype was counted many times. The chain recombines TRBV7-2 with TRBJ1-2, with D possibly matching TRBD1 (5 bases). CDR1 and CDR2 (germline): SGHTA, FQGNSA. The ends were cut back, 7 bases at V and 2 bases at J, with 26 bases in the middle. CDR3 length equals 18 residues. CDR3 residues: CASTPPGVGTISNYGYTF. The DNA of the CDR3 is TGTGCCAGCACCCCCCCCGGGGTAGGGACCATATCCAACTATGGCTACACCTTC. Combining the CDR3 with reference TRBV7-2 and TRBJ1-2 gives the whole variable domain GAGVSQSPSNKVTEKGKDVELRCDPISGHTALYWYRQSLGQGLEFLIYFQGNSAPDKSGLPSDRFSAERTGGSVSTLTIQRTQQEDSAVYLCASTPPGVGTISNYGYTFGSGTRLTVV.

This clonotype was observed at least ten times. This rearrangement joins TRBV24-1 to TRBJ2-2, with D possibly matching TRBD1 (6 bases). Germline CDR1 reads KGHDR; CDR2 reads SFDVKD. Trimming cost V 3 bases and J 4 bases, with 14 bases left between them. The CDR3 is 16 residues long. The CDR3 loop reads CATSDPSSGVTGELFF. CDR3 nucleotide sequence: TGTGCCACCAGTGATCCCAGCTCAGGGGTCACCGGGGAGCTGTTTTTT.

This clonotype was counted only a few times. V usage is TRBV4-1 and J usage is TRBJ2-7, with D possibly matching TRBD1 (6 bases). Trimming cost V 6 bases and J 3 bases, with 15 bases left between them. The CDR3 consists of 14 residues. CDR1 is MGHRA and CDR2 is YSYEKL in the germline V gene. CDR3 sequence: CASRPRDTDYEQYF. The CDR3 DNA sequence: TGCGCCAGCAGACCCCGGGACACCGACTACGAGCAGTACTTC.

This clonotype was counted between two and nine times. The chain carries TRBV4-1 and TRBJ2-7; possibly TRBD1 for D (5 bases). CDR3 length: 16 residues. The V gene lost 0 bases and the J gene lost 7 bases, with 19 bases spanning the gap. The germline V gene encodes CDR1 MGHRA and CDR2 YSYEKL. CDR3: CASSQELVFARDEQYF. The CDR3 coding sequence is TGCGCCAGCAGCCAAGAATTGGTGTTTGCCAGGGATGAGCAGTACTTC.

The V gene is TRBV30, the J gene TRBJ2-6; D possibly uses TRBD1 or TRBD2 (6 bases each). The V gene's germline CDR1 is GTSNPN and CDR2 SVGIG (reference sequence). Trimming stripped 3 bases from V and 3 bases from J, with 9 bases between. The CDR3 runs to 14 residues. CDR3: CAWRQGGGANVLTF. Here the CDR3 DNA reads TGTGCCTGGAGACAGGGAGGTGGGGCCAACGTCCTGACTTTC.

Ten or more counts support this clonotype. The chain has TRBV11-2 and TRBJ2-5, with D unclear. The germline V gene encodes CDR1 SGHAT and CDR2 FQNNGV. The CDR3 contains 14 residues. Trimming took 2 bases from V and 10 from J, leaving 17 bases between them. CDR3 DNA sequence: TGTGCCAGCAGCTTATCGAGGACGGCGGTTCTCCAGTACTTC. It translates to CASSLSRTAVLQYF.

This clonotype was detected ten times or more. In nucleotides, the CDR3 is TGTGCCAGCAGCCCCCGGACTAGCGGGGGTATAGAGCAGTTCTTC. Its protein is CASSPRTSGGIEQFF. The rearrangement links TRBV7-2 to TRBJ2-1; 13 bases line up with TRBD2. CDR1 and CDR2 from the germline V gene are SGHTA and FQGNSA. Trimming cost V 5 bases and J 10 bases; bases outside gene matches: 8. The CDR3 has 15 amino acids.

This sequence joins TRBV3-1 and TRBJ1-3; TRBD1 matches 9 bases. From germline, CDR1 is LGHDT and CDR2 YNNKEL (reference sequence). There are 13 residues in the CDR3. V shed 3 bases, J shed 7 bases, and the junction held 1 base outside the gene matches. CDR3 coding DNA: TGTGCCAGCAGCCAGACAGGGGGGAACACCATATATTTT. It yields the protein CASSQTGGNTIYF.

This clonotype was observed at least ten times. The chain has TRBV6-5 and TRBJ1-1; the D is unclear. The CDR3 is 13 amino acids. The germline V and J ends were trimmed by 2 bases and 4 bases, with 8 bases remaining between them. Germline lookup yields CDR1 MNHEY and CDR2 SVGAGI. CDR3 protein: CASSYGEVTEAFF. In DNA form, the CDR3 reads TGTGCCAGCAGTTACGGGGAGGTCACTGAAGCTTTCTTT.

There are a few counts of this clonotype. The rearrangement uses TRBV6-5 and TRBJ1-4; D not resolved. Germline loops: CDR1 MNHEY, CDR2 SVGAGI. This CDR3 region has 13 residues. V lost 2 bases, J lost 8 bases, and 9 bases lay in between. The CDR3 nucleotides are TGTGCCAGCAGTTACAAGGAACGGGAAAAACTGTTTTTT. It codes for CASSYKEREKLFF.

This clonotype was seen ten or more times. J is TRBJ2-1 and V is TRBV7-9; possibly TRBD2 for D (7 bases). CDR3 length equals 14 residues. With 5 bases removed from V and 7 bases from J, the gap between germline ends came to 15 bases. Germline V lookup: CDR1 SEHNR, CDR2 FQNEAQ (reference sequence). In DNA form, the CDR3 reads TGTGCCAGCAGCCCGTTCGGGGGGCAGAATGAGCAGTTCTTC. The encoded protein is CASSPFGGQNEQFF.

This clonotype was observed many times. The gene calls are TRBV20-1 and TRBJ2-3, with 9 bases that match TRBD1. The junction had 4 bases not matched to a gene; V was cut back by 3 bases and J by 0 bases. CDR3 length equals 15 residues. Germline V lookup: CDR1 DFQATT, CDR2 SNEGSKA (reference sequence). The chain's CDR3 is CSASPGQGSTDTQYF. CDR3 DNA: TGCAGTGCTAGCCCGGGACAGGGAAGCACAGATACGCAGTATTTT.

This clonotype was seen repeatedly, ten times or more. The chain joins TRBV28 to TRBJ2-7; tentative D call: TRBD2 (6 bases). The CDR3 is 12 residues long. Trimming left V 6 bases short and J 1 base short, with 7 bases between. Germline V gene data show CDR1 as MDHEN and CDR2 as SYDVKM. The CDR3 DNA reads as TGTGCCAGCAGCCGGGGGTCCTACGAGCAGTACTTC. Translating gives CASSRGSYEQYF.

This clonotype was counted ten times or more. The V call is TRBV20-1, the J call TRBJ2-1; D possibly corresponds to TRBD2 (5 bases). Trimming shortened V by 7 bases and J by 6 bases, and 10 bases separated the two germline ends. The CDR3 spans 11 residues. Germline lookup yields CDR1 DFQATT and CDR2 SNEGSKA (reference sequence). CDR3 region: CSGASLNEQFF. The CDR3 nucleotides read TGCAGTGGTGCTAGCCTCAATGAGCAGTTCTTC.

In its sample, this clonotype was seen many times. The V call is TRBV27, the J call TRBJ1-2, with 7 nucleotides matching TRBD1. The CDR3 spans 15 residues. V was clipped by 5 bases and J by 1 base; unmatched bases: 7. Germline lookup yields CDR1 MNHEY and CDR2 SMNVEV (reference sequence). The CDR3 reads CASSGGTALNYGYTF. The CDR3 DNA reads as TGTGCCAGCAGTGGGGGGACAGCCCTTAACTATGGCTACACCTTC.

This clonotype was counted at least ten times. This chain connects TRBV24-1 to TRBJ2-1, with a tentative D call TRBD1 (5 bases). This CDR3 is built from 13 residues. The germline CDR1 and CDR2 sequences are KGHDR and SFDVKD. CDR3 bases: TGTGCAAGTAGGGGCTGGTCGGACAATGAGCAGTTCTTC. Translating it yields CASRGWSDNEQFF.

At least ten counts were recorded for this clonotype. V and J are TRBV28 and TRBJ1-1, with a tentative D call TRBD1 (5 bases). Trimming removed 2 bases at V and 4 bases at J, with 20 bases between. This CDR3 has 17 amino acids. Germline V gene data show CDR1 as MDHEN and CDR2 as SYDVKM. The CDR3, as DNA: TGTGCCAGCAGTTTAGGGCCCCCTGGGGGGGAGACCACTGAAGCTTTCTTT. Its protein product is CASSLGPPGGETTEAFF.

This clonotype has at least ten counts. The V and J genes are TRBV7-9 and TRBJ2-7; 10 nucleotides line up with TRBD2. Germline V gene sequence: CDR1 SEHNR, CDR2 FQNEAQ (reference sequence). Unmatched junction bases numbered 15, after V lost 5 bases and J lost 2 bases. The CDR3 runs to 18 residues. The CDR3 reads CASSPRSSGGAEAYEQYF. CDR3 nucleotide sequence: TGTGCCAGCAGCCCGCGGTCCAGCGGGGGGGCCGAGGCCTACGAGCAGTACTTC.

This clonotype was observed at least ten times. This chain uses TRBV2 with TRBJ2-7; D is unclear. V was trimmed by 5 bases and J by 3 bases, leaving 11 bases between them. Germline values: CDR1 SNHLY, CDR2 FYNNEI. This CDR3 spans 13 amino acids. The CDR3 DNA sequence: TGTGCCAGCAGTCCCGCGCAGGTCTACGAGCAGTACTTC. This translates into CASSPAQVYEQYF.

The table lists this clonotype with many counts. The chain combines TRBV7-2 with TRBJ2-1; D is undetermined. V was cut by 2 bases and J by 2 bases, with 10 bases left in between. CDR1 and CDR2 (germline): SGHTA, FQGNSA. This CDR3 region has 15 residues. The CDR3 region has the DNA TGTGCCAGCAGCTTACGGCTCCCTCCCTACAATGAGCAGTTCTTC. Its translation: CASSLRLPPYNEQFF.

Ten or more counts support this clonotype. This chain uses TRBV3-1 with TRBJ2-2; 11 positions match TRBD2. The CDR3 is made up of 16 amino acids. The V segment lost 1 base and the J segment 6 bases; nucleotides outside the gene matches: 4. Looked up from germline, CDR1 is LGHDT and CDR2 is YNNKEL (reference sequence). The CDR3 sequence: CASSQARLAGPGELFF. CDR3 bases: TGTGCCAGCAGCCAAGCTCGACTAGCGGGGCCCGGGGAGCTGTTTTTT. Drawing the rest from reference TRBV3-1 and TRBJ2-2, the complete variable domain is DTAVSQTPKYLVTQMGNDKSIKCEQNLGHDTMYWYKQDSKKFLKIMFSYNNKELIINETVPNRFSPKSPDKAHLNLHINSLELGDSAVYFCASSQARLAGPGELFFGEGSRLTVL.

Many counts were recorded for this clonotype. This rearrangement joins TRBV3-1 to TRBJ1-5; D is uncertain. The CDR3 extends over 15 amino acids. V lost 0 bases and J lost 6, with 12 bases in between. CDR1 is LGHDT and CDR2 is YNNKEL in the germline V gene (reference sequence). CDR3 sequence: CASSQDWGFGQPQHF. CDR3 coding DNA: TGTGCCAGCAGCCAAGATTGGGGATTTGGTCAGCCCCAGCATTTT.

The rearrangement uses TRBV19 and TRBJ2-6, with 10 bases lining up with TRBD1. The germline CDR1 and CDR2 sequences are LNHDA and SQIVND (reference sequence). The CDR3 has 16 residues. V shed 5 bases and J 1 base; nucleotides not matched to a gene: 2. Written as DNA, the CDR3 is TGTGCCAGTAGTGGGACAGGGGATTCTGGGGCCAACGTCCTGACTTTC. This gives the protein CASSGTGDSGANVLTF.